These 30 T cell receptor beta chains were all obtained from the same sample, sequenced in a study of T cell responses to AZD1222 COVID-19 vaccine. TCRdb keeps only in-frame clones here, not all; method: immunoSEQ multiplex PCR. The sample yields roughly 120,000 clones, about 89% seen once. This specimen was peripheral blood, taken 28 days after the second AZD1222 dose. The receptors come from an adult who received the AZD1222 COVID-19 vaccine.

The chain joins TRBV7-8 to TRBJ1-3; 7 nucleotides match TRBD1. Germline V gene sequence: CDR1 SGHVS, CDR2 FQNEAQ. V lost 8 bases to trimming and J lost 4 bases; unmatched junction nucleotides: 2. This CDR3 is built from 12 residues. The CDR3 region has the DNA TGTGCCAGCGGGGACAGAGGAAACACCATATATTTT. Encoded protein: CASGDRGNTIYF.

This chain uses TRBV28 with TRBJ2-5; 7 nucleotides line up with TRBD1. The CDR3 has 14 amino acids. Germline CDR1 MDHEN, CDR2 SYDVKM. V was clipped by 5 bases and J by 1 base; unmatched bases: 4. Here the CDR3 reads CASSEQGLQETQYF. CDR3 nucleotides: TGTGCCAGCAGTGAACAGGGGCTCCAAGAGACCCAGTACTTC.

CDR3 protein: CASSPRTNSYNEQFF. CDR3 nucleotides: TGCGCCAGCAGCCCTAGGACTAACTCCTACAATGAGCAGTTCTTC. The rearrangement joins TRBV4-3 to TRBJ2-1; a weak D match, TRBD2 (6 bases). The CDR3 covers 15 residues. Germline CDR1 reads LGHNA; CDR2 reads YSLEER. Trimming removed 4 bases from V and 0 bases from J, with 10 bases in between.

This clone was observed once. V is TRBV12-3 or TRBV12-4 and J is TRBJ1-4, with unresolved D. V shed 6 bases and J shed 3 bases, with 8 bases lying between them. This CDR3 spans 13 amino acids. The CDR3 sequence: CASRWQANEKLFF. DNA for the CDR3: TGTGCCAGCAGATGGCAGGCTAATGAAAAACTGTTTTTT.

V usage is TRBV7-8 and J usage is TRBJ2-1; 7 nucleotides line up with TRBD2. Germline assignment: CDR1 SGHVS and CDR2 FQNEAQ. The V segment lost 7 bases and the J segment 6 bases; nucleotides outside the gene matches: 12. The CDR3 loop spans 15 amino acids. The CDR3 nucleotides read TGTGCCAGCATTGCGGCGGGAGTACGGCGCAATGAGCAGTTCTTC. This translates into CASIAAGVRRNEQFF.

The chain links TRBV6-5 to TRBJ1-3; 7 nucleotides match TRBD1. The germline V gene encodes CDR1 MNHEY and CDR2 SVGAGI. V lost 7 bases, J lost 6 bases, and 9 bases stayed unmatched. The CDR3 is made up of 14 amino acids. The CDR3 loop reads CASTPRQGVNTIYF. Written as DNA, the CDR3 is TGTGCCAGCACCCCGCGGCAGGGGGTAAACACCATATATTTT.

This clone was observed a handful of times. The chain joins TRBV11-2 to TRBJ1-4; D is possibly TRBD1 (5 bases). The CDR3 runs 15 residues. The germline gives CDR1 SGHAT, CDR2 FQNNGV. With 5 bases removed from V and 4 bases from J, the gap between germline ends came to 14 bases. This chain's CDR3 is CASSRGGSYNEKLFF. The CDR3 DNA reads TGTGCCAGCAGCCGGGGGGGTTCATATAATGAAAAACTGTTTTTT.

The chain combines TRBV18 with TRBJ2-3, with TRBD2 matching 13 bases. Unmatched junction bases numbered 4, after V lost 2 bases and J lost 5 bases. The CDR3 consists of 16 residues. The germline V gene has CDR1 KGHSH and CDR2 LQKENI. The CDR3 region has the DNA TGTGCCAGCTCACCAACTAGCGGGAGGGCCGGAGATACGCAGTATTTT. Translation: CASSPTSGRAGDTQYF.

The chain joins TRBV5-1 to TRBJ2-1; D is perhaps TRBD2 (6 bases). CDR1 is SGHRS and CDR2 is YFSETQ in the germline V gene. The CDR3 is 14 amino acids. Trimming removed 4 bases from V and 11 bases from J, with 19 bases in between. The CDR3 here is CASSLYDPEGQQFF. The CDR3, as DNA: TGCGCCAGCAGCCTGTATGACCCGGAGGGACAGCAGTTCTTC.

V is TRBV4-2 and J is TRBJ1-1; no definite D call. Deletions cut 1 base from V and 5 bases from J, with 20 bases between. CDR1 is LGHNA, CDR2 YNFKEQ, per germline. The CDR3 has 17 residues. The CDR3 here is CASSQAPFIRARTEAFF. The CDR3 region has the DNA TGTGCCAGCAGCCAAGCCCCATTTATACGGGCGAGGACTGAAGCTTTCTTT.

In its sample, this clone was seen once. The rearrangement joins TRBV11-3 to TRBJ2-1; D possibly corresponds to TRBD1 (5 bases). Trimming cost V 7 bases and J 9 bases, with 22 bases left between them. Germline V gene data show CDR1 as SGHNT and CDR2 as YENEEA. CDR3 length: 15 amino acids. The CDR3: CASIQSQGLRSEQFF. As DNA, the CDR3 is TGTGCCAGCATTCAGAGTCAGGGCCTACGGAGTGAGCAGTTCTTC.

The genes are TRBV3-1 (or the pseudogene TRBV3-2) and TRBJ2-7; D remains ambiguous. The V end was cut by 0 bases, the J end by 3 bases, with 3 bases between. The CDR3 is made up of 12 amino acids. The V gene's germline CDR1 is LGHDT and CDR2 YNNKEL (reference sequence). The CDR3 is CASSQEYYEQYF. The CDR3 nucleotides are TGTGCCAGCAGCCAAGAATACTACGAGCAGTACTTC.

This chain connects TRBV11-2 to TRBJ1-2; D is unresolved. The germline V gene encodes CDR1 SGHAT and CDR2 FQNNGV. V was clipped by 0 bases and J by 10 bases, with 15 bases between them. This CDR3 region has 14 residues. In nucleotides, the CDR3 is TGTGCCAGCAGCTTAGACCCTGCAGAGAGGGACTACACCTTC. Translation gives CASSLDPAERDYTF.

This chain uses TRBV7-2 with TRBJ2-7, with a tentative D call TRBD1 (6 bases). The V end lost 4 bases, the J end lost 6 bases, and 16 bases lay between the germline ends. Germline loops: CDR1 SGHTA, CDR2 FQGNSA. The CDR3 is 14 residues long. The CDR3 sequence: CASSSFRDKREQYF. Written as DNA, the CDR3 is TGTGCCAGCAGCTCTTTCCGGGACAAACGCGAGCAGTACTTC.

V usage is TRBV10-1 and J usage is TRBJ2-7, with D possibly TRBD2 on 5 matching bases. The CDR3 is 13 amino acids. V lost 10 bases, J lost 4 bases, and 17 bases lay in between. Germline V lookup: CDR1 WNHNN, CDR2 SYGVQD (reference sequence). In nucleotides, the CDR3 is TGCGCCACCAGCGGCCCTACGGGGTACGAGCAGTACTTC. This gives the protein CATSGPTGYEQYF.

The chain couples TRBV29-1 to TRBJ2-7; perhaps D is TRBD1 or TRBD2 (5 bases each). V shed 3 bases and J shed 5 bases, with 14 bases lying between them. The germline CDR1 and CDR2 sequences are SQVTM and ANQGSEA. CDR3 length: 13 residues. CDR3 in DNA: TGCAGCGTTGAGAGGGACGCGAGGAACGAGCAGTACTTC. It codes for CSVERDARNEQYF.

The chain couples TRBV24-1 to TRBJ1-5; D gene unclear. CDR3 length: 14 amino acids. V shed 4 bases and J shed 5 bases, with 11 bases lying between them. CDR1 and CDR2 from the germline V gene are KGHDR and SFDVKD. CDR3 coding DNA: TGTGCCACCAGTGACCCCCTGGGTGATCAGCCCCAGCATTTT. This codes for CATSDPLGDQPQHF.

The J gene is TRBJ1-6, the V gene TRBV18, with 10 bases lining up with TRBD1. Germline CDR1 is KGHSH and CDR2 is LQKENI. Germline trimming cut 6 bases from V and 6 bases from J; bases unmatched to any gene: 8. This CDR3 has 16 residues. The chain's CDR3 is CASSLGTGAINSPLHF. CDR3 DNA sequence: TGTGCCAGCTCCCTCGGGACAGGGGCTATTAATTCACCCCTCCACTTT.

The chain has TRBV7-8 and TRBJ1-3, with a tentative D call TRBD1 (5 bases). The CDR3 is 16 residues long. Trimming cost V 5 bases and J 8 bases, with 22 bases left between them. Germline assignment: CDR1 SGHVS and CDR2 FQNEAQ. In DNA, the CDR3 is TGTGCCAGCAGCCCGACCCCCTGGGGGGGTAGCGACACCATATATTTT. Residues: CASSPTPWGGSDTIYF.

This rearrangement joins TRBV4-2 to TRBJ2-3, with TRBD2 as a possible D gene (6 bases). V was cut by 1 base and J by 7 bases, with 15 bases left in between. The length of the CDR3 is 15 residues. Per germline, CDR1 LGHNA and CDR2 YNFKEQ. As DNA, the CDR3 is TGTGCCAGCAGCCAAGGCCGGGGGTGGGGGTATACGCAGTATTTT. This codes for CASSQGRGWGYTQYF.

In its sample, this clone was seen a few times. The gene calls are TRBV6-1 and TRBJ2-3; the D gene is possibly TRBD1 (6 bases). Germline-derived CDR1 and CDR2 are MNHNS and SASEGT. CDR3 size: 13 residues. The germline V and J ends were trimmed by 2 bases and 4 bases, with 7 bases remaining between them. The CDR3 is CASSEQGSDTQYF. CDR3 sequence (DNA): TGTGCCAGCAGTGAACAGGGGTCAGATACGCAGTATTTT.

The chain combines TRBV18 with TRBJ1-1; 8 bases fit TRBD1. The germline V gene has CDR1 KGHSH and CDR2 LQKENI. The CDR3 sequence is 15 residues long. Trimming took 3 bases from V and 2 from J; bases not matched to a gene: 5. Here the CDR3 DNA reads TGTGCCAGCTCACCGATGACAGGGGCCAACACTGAAGCTTTCTTT. Translated: CASSPMTGANTEAFF.

The CDR3 DNA is TGTGCCAGCAGTTTAGGTGAAACCGGGGAGCTGTTTTTT. Translated, it gives CASSLGETGELFF. The chain is built from TRBV28 and TRBJ2-2; unclear D gene. There are 13 residues in the CDR3. CDR1 is MDHEN, CDR2 SYDVKM, per germline. Trimming removed 2 bases at V and 5 bases at J, with 6 bases between.

The chain is built from TRBV18 and TRBJ2-7, with TRBD1 matching over 11 bases. This CDR3 comprises 17 residues. From germline, CDR1 is KGHSH and CDR2 LQKENI. The junction had 10 bases not matched to a gene; V was cut back by 1 base and J by 5 bases. In DNA, the CDR3 is TGTGCCAGCTCACCACTTCCCCCCGGACAGGGGGCAAACGAGCAGTACTTC. Translation gives CASSPLPPGQGANEQYF. Complete variable domain (other parts from reference TRBV18 and TRBJ2-7): NAGVMQNPRHLVRRRGQEARLRCSPMKGHSHVYWYRQLPEEGLKFMVYLQKENIIDESGMPKERFSAEFPKEGPSILRIQQVVRGDSAAYFCASSPLPPGQGANEQYFGPGTRLTVT.

The rearrangement uses TRBV27 and TRBJ1-1; TRBD1 aligns across 8 bases. V lost 4 bases to trimming and J lost 4 bases; unmatched junction nucleotides: 11. The length of the CDR3 is 16 residues. Germline CDR1 and CDR2: MNHEY and SMNVEV (reference sequence). The CDR3 nucleotides read TGTGCCAGCAGTTCTTTTCAGGGGGCGCCGGGCACTGAAGCTTTCTTT. It yields the protein CASSSFQGAPGTEAFF.

This chain uses TRBV21-1 with TRBJ2-7. TRBV21-1 corresponds to a pseudogene. CDR3 length: 15 amino acids. This CDR3 is CASSVRGALTYEQYF. CDR3 in DNA: TGTGCCAGCAGCGTAAGGGGGGCCCTAACCTACGAGCAGTACTTC.

The chain links TRBV15 to TRBJ1-2, with D tentatively TRBD1 (5 bases). The germline V gene has CDR1 LNHNV and CDR2 YYDKDF (reference sequence). The CDR3 has 17 residues. V was cut by 5 bases and J by 0 bases, with 19 bases left in between. The CDR3 nucleotides are TGTGCCACCAGCCCATCCGGGGAGGGGCCAACTAACTATGGCTACACCTTC. Amino acids: CATSPSGEGPTNYGYTF.

The rearrangement joins TRBV4-2 to TRBJ1-2; 9 bases line up with TRBD1. The V gene's germline CDR1 is LGHNA and CDR2 YNFKEQ. The V gene end was trimmed by 4 bases and the J gene end by 6 bases; junction bases not matched to a gene: 12. The CDR3 has 16 residues. The CDR3 DNA sequence: TGTGCCAGCAGCCCCCTAAGCCCCGGGACAGGGCATGGCTACACCTTC. Protein sequence: CASSPLSPGTGHGYTF.

This sequence joins TRBV5-4 and TRBJ2-2, with 9 bases that match TRBD1. Per the germline V gene, CDR1 is SGHNT and CDR2 is YYREEE (reference sequence). The CDR3 is 16 residues long. The V gene end was trimmed by 4 bases and the J gene end by 1 base; junction bases not matched to a gene: 5. CDR3 sequence (DNA): TGTGCCAGCAGCCCTAACAGGGGGCTGAACACCGGGGAGCTGTTTTTT. It encodes CASSPNRGLNTGELFF.

This clone has a handful of counts. The chain is built from TRBV6-4 and TRBJ2-1, with TRBD2 matching 7 bases. V gave up 4 bases and J gave up 3 bases; unmatched junction bases: 6. This CDR3 has 15 amino acids. Germline assignment: CDR1 MRHNA and CDR2 SNTAGT. The CDR3 sequence is CASSGRAGDYNEQFF. DNA of the CDR3: TGTGCCAGCAGTGGGCGGGCGGGGGACTACAATGAGCAGTTCTTC.